A single TCR beta chain is shown here with its context. Its target antigen remains unknown. The input lacks base qualities; no much larger clone sits a single base away. At diagnosis, peripheral blood, uninvolved tumor-adjacent lung and tumor were collected and stored as a combination of fresh-frozen and FFPE material. For TCR repertoire profiling, blood samples were analyzed in the form of peripheral blood mononuclear cells. The immunoSEQ Assay was used to sequence TCR beta CDR3 regions from DNA. Turning to the authors' computational methods: T cell density was computed as TCR beta template counts normalized to usable DNA estimated by amplifying housekeeping genes. Richness was estimated with the preseqR package, extrapolating to 400,000 templates for PBMC samples and 120,000 templates for tissue samples. Clonality was defined as one minus Pielou's evenness. To identify tissue-enriched TCRs, differential abundance testing was run on productive amino-acid clonotypes with a minimum total count of 5 and an alpha of 0.1. Repertoire overlap between compartments was quantified with the Jaccard Index and Morisita Overlap Index. GLIPH grouped TCR beta CDR3s together with public tetramer-defined viral CDR3s, and a viral motif had to include at least three viral sequences and also show V-gene enrichment. TCRdb took over this immuneACCESS table, retaining in-frame rearrangements with V and J assigned. Such tables are incomplete; in checked studies, under half of the missing clones stem from an unresolved V gene, and the remainder is unexplained. That table supplies the V and J calls and clone size; D and trimming were determined from the DNA. This sample comprises 32,000 or so clones, 90% of them detected only once. The ten largest clones capture around 4.1% of the sample.

The data belong to a study of T cells in localized non-small cell lung cancer (dated by TCRdb to between 2020 and 2021). For the wider study: The study examined T cell repertoires in approximately 240 patients with early-stage NSCLC and compared tumors with uninvolved tumor-adjacent lungs. The cohort comprised 200 to 300 treatment-naïve NSCLC patients with resected, localized lung tumors. The mean age of the NSCLC patients was 50 to 85 years, with about 120 men and around 100 women.

V is reduced by 7 bases and J by 3 bases, leaving a spacing of 10 bases between them. CDR1 SNHLY and CDR2 FYNNEI are derived from the germline V gene. Including cysteine and phenylalanine, the CDR3 has 12 amino acids. The retained sequence is limited to the CDR3, 36 bases, with the frame set at the first base. The study at large found these results: The highest T cell clonality was observed in uninvolved tumor-adjacent lung, where clonality exceeded that of tumor, suggesting that antigenic responses were more focused in uninvolved tumor-adjacent lung. Since the design was exploratory, TCR variables were selected using unadjusted p-values with no false-discovery rate correction. Because multi-region sequencing of the tumors was not done, intratumor heterogeneity could not be ruled out. A median of about 53 of the top 100 tumor clones were detected in paired uninvolved adjacent lung, and around 30 of these tumor clones were also found among the top 100 clones of the paired uninvolved adjacent lung. Higher T cell density in blood was associated with longer overall survival, whereas higher clonality in adjacent lung was associated with shorter survival.

This receptor was obtained from a man between 40 and 70 years old with stage I lung adenocarcinoma. The chain employs TRBV2 and TRBJ2-7, with the D gene uncertain. The sample consisted of peripheral blood, taken before any cancer treatment. The sequence in DNA is TGTGCCAGCACTTCCGGTCTCTACGAGCAGTACTTC. Protein translation: CASTSGLYEQYF.